Following are 22 T cell receptor beta chains from one sample sequenced in a study of T cells in localized non-small cell lung cancer. Clones were read by immunoSEQ multiplex PCR, and TCRdb kept only the in-frame ones, dropping some. This sample carries some 1,500 clones, roughly a quarter of them seen once, and the ten largest clones take more than 9.5%. The sample consisted of lung tumor tissue, taken before any cancer treatment. The origin of the receptors is a man between 40 and 70 years old with stage I squamous cell lung carcinoma.

J is TRBJ1-5 and V is TRBV6-8, with D tentatively TRBD1 (5 bases). V was shortened by 6 bases and J by 1 base, with 22 bases between the two germline ends. Per the germline V gene, CDR1 is MNHGY and CDR2 is SAAAGT. The CDR3 spans 18 residues. The CDR3 coding sequence is TGTGCCAGCAGCCACCCCCCGACGTTCAAGGGGAGCAATCAGCCCCAGCATTTT. Protein: CASSHPPTFKGSNQPQHF.

This chain joins TRBV18 and TRBJ2-2; 12 bases agree with TRBD2. The CDR3 is 16 amino acids. Germline V lookup: CDR1 KGHSH, CDR2 LQKENI. After removal of 4 bases from V and 0 bases from J, the junction contained 0 bases not matched to a gene. In DNA form, the CDR3 reads TGTGCCAGCTCACGGACTAGCGGGGCGAACACCGGGGAGCTGTTTTTT. It yields the protein CASSRTSGANTGELFF.

This clone was seen only a few times. V is TRBV28 and J is TRBJ1-1; no clear D. The V gene's germline CDR1 is MDHEN and CDR2 SYDVKM. There are 15 residues in the CDR3. V was shortened by 3 bases and J by 4 bases, with 15 bases between the two germline ends. This CDR3 reads CASSFLGMWGTEAFF. Written as DNA, the CDR3 is TGTGCCAGCAGTTTCCTCGGGATGTGGGGCACTGAAGCTTTCTTT.

The rearrangement joins TRBV11-3 to TRBJ2-1, with D possibly TRBD2 on 5 matching bases. Germline CDR1 is SGHNT and CDR2 is YENEEA. V lost 1 base and J 6 bases, leaving 16 bases between the germline ends. CDR3 length: 16 amino acids. CDR3 coding DNA: TGTGCCAGCAGCTTAGTTTACCGGGATCGGGTCAATGAGCAGTTCTTC. This encodes CASSLVYRDRVNEQFF.

This chain connects TRBV19 to TRBJ1-5, with 8 bases aligning to TRBD1. Germline CDR1 and CDR2: LNHDA and SQIVND (reference sequence). This CDR3 region has 14 residues. The V segment lost 9 bases and the J segment 2 bases; nucleotides outside the gene matches: 6. The CDR3: CASAGQGGNQPQHF. The CDR3 coding sequence is TGTGCCAGCGCTGGACAGGGCGGCAATCAGCCCCAGCATTTT.

This clone was picked up a small number of times. This chain uses TRBV19 with TRBJ1-3; D uncertain. The ends were cut back, 7 bases at V and 0 bases at J, with 10 bases in the middle. The CDR3 consists of 14 residues. Germline CDR1 and CDR2: LNHDA and SQIVND (reference sequence). CDR3 sequence reads: CASIDKSSGNTIYF. CDR3 nucleotide sequence: TGTGCCAGTATAGACAAGAGCTCTGGAAACACCATATATTTT.

V usage is TRBV28 and J usage is TRBJ1-5; TRBD1 is a possible D gene (5 bases). The CDR3 covers 14 residues. Trimming cost V 6 bases and J 6 bases, with 15 bases left between them. Germline V gene data show CDR1 as MDHEN and CDR2 as SYDVKM. CDR3 sequence (DNA): TGTGCCAGCAGCAGGGTAGGGGTCGTTCAGCCCCAGCATTTT. Its protein product is CASSRVGVVQPQHF.

By share of the sample, this clone is large. The V call is TRBV19, the J call TRBJ2-1; 12 nucleotides agree with TRBD2. Germline lookup yields CDR1 LNHDA and CDR2 SQIVND (reference sequence). J lost 7 bases, V lost 6 bases, and 4 bases had no gene match. CDR3 size: 14 residues. The CDR3 DNA reads as TGTGCCAGTAGGGTCACTAGCGGGAGGAATGAGCAGTTCTTC. The encoded protein is CASRVTSGRNEQFF. Together with reference TRBV19 and TRBJ2-1, the CDR3 gives the full variable domain: DGGITQSPKYLFRKEGQNVTLSCEQNLNHDAMYWYRQDPGQGLRLIYYSQIVNDFQKGDIAEGYSVSREKKESFPLTVTSAQKNPTAFYLCASRVTSGRNEQFFGPGTRLTVL.

The chain links TRBV18 to TRBJ1-5, with unresolved D. The CDR3 has 13 amino acids. Deletions cut 5 bases from V and 2 bases from J, with 7 bases between. In germline, CDR1 is KGHSH, CDR2 LQKENI. CDR3 DNA: TGTGCCAGCTCAGCTTTGGGCAATCAGCCCCAGCATTTT. Translation: CASSALGNQPQHF. Complete variable domain (other parts from reference TRBV18 and TRBJ1-5): NAGVMQNPRHLVRRRGQEARLRCSPMKGHSHVYWYRQLPEEGLKFMVYLQKENIIDESGMPKERFSAEFPKEGPSILRIQQVVRGDSAAYFCASSALGNQPQHFGDGTRLSIL.

This clone has a handful of counts. The rearrangement links TRBV4-1 to TRBJ1-2; D gene uncertain. This CDR3 comprises 13 residues. The V gene lost 0 bases and the J gene lost 4 bases, with 6 bases spanning the gap. Germline V gene sequence: CDR1 MGHRA, CDR2 YSYEKL. CDR3 loop: CASSQEYGYGYTF. As DNA, the CDR3 is TGCGCCAGCAGCCAAGAGTACGGCTATGGCTACACCTTC.

This clone was seen a handful of times. The rearrangement links TRBV19 to TRBJ1-1; D is unclear. CDR3 size: 13 residues. V was shortened by 4 bases and J by 7 bases, with 13 bases between the two germline ends. Germline loops: CDR1 LNHDA, CDR2 SQIVND (reference sequence). CDR3 loop: CASSTPYDGEAFF. The CDR3 DNA follows: TGTGCCAGTAGTACCCCGTACGACGGTGAAGCTTTCTTT.

The V call is TRBV18, the J call TRBJ2-7; 9 bases are a match to TRBD2. Germline CDR1 is KGHSH and CDR2 is LQKENI. The CDR3 totals 15 residues. The V and J ends lost 4 bases and 5 bases, in that order; junction bases with no gene match: 9. Here the CDR3 reads CASSLESGRLNEQYF. The DNA of the CDR3 is TGTGCCAGCTCACTTGAAAGCGGGAGGTTGAACGAGCAGTACTTC.

The chain has TRBV9 and TRBJ2-5, with D maybe TRBD2 (5 bases). This CDR3 has 12 amino acids. V was trimmed by 5 bases and J by 2 bases, leaving 7 bases between them. Germline V CDR1 and CDR2: SGDLS, YYNGEE. The CDR3 here is CASRLDQETQYF. CDR3 DNA sequence: TGTGCCAGCAGACTAGATCAAGAGACCCAGTACTTC.

This clone was detected only once. This chain uses TRBV18 with TRBJ1-3; D remains ambiguous. The ends were cut back, 8 bases at V and 0 bases at J, with 14 bases in the middle. The CDR3 has 15 residues. CDR1 is KGHSH and CDR2 is LQKENI in the germline V gene. The CDR3 coding sequence is TGTGCCAGCGCCGTGCGGGTTAACTCTGGAAACACCATATATTTT. This codes for CASAVRVNSGNTIYF.

This rearrangement joins TRBV12-5 to TRBJ1-1, with D possibly TRBD1 on 5 matching bases. The CDR3 contains 17 residues. Trimming shortened V by 2 bases and J by 5 bases, and 21 bases separated the two germline ends. The germline V gene has CDR1 LGHNT and CDR2 FRNRAP. In nucleotides, the CDR3 is TGTGCTAGTGGTTTGCCCCGACCGGGGCCCCTCGGGACTGAAGCTTTCTTT. Its protein is CASGLPRPGPLGTEAFF.

The chain links TRBV9 to TRBJ1-4; D not certain. V lost 5 bases to trimming and J lost 5 bases, with 13 bases between them. Germline CDR1 reads SGDLS; CDR2 reads YYNGEE. This CDR3 region has 14 residues. In nucleotides, the CDR3 is TGTGCCAGCAGAACCCCGGCCAGGAATGAAAAACTGTTTTTT. It codes for CASRTPARNEKLFF.

This clone has only a few counts. This chain uses TRBV11-3 with TRBJ1-2; 9 bases fit TRBD1. This CDR3 has 15 amino acids. Trimming cost V 4 bases and J 4 bases; bases outside gene matches: 7. Per germline, CDR1 SGHNT and CDR2 YENEEA. This chain's CDR3 is CASSYGDREGYGYTF. CDR3 in DNA: TGTGCCAGCAGCTACGGGGACAGGGAAGGCTATGGCTACACCTTC.

The J gene is TRBJ1-4, the V gene TRBV19; the D gene is possibly TRBD1 (5 bases). The CDR3 covers 15 residues. Germline V gene sequence: CDR1 LNHDA, CDR2 SQIVND (reference sequence). The V gene lost 5 bases and the J gene lost 8 bases, with 18 bases spanning the gap. Here the CDR3 DNA reads TGTGCCAGTAGTGCCCGACGTGGGTGGGGGGAAAAACTGTTTTTT. The encoded protein is CASSARRGWGEKLFF.

The chain links TRBV30 to TRBJ2-7; tentative D call: TRBD2 (5 bases). CDR1 is GTSNPN and CDR2 is SVGIG in the germline V gene (reference sequence). CDR3 length: 13 residues. The V end lost 5 bases, the J end lost 7 bases, and 18 bases lay between the germline ends. The CDR3 DNA is TGTGCCTGGGATCGGGCCCAACCGGGGGAGCAGTACTTC. As protein: CAWDRAQPGEQYF.

V gene TRBV29-1 combines with J gene TRBJ2-5; D tentatively reads TRBD1 or TRBD2 (5 bases each). CDR1 is SQVTM, CDR2 ANQGSEA, per germline. Trimming removed 6 bases at V and 0 bases at J, with 8 bases between. The CDR3 is 12 amino acids. The CDR3 DNA sequence: TGCAGCGTGGGACGAAACCAAGAGACCCAGTACTTC. Translating gives CSVGRNQETQYF.

This clone occurred a few times. This rearrangement joins TRBV19 to TRBJ1-2, with D possibly being TRBD1 (5 bases). CDR1 and CDR2 from the germline V gene are LNHDA and SQIVND (reference sequence). V shed 5 bases and J shed 8 bases, with 15 bases lying between them. The CDR3 totals 13 residues. In DNA, the CDR3 is TGTGCCAGTAGTCGGGGGACCCCAGCAGGCTACACCTTC. Its translation: CASSRGTPAGYTF.

This clone came up a few times. The V call is TRBV27, the J call TRBJ1-4; possibly TRBD1 for D (6 bases). From germline, CDR1 is MNHEY and CDR2 SMNVEV (reference sequence). The CDR3 runs 17 residues. Trimming pared 6 bases from V and 0 bases from J, leaving 17 bases between. CDR3 sequence reads: CASRITGTSSTNEKLFF. Written as DNA, the CDR3 is TGTGCCAGCAGGATAACCGGGACATCCTCAACTAATGAAAAACTGTTTTTT.